Listed below are T cell receptor beta chains from one sample, sequenced in a study of CD8 T cells in Susac syndrome. TCRdb re-called the immunoSEQ multiplex PCR reads through MiXCR, storing one row per CDR3 protein. The sample yields around 170,000 distinct CDR3 sequences, approximately 94% seen once. Input material: CD4+ T cells from PBMCs. All receptors come from a human donor with Susac syndrome. CDR3s include the opening cysteine and the closing phenylalanine or tryptophan. Each record gives: V gene, D gene, J gene, CDR3 DNA, CDR3 protein. A D gene is named only where the DNA matches it firmly.

TRBV7-2	TRBD1	TRBJ2-7	TGTGCCAGCAGCTTAATCGGCGTAGGGGGCGGCTACGAGCAGTACTTC	CASSLIGVGGGYEQYF
TRBV5-1	NA	TRBJ2-1	TGCGCCAGCAGCTTGGTAAGAGGGACCTACAATGAGCAGTTCTTC	CASSLVRGTYNEQFF
TRBV7-2	TRBD1	TRBJ1-5	TGTGCCAGCAGCTTAGCCCGACAGGGAGGCAATCAGCCCCAGCATTTT	CASSLARQGGNQPQHF
TRBV12-5	TRBD1	TRBJ2-1	TGTGCTAGTGGCTCCGGACAGGGATCGGTGAGGGAGTTCTTC	CASGSGQGSVREFF
TRBV4-2	TRBD1	TRBJ2-2	TGTGCCAGCAGTCAACGGACAGGGGTGAACACCGGGGAGCTGTTTTTT	CASSQRTGVNTGELFF
TRBV7-9	NA	TRBJ2-5	TGTGCCAGCAGCTTAGGGGCTAGTACCGAAGAGACCCAGTACTTC	CASSLGASTEETQYF
TRBV3-1	TRBD2	TRBJ2-3	TGTGCCAGCAGCCCGAGCTATAGCGGGGGCGCAGATACGCAGTATTTT	CASSPSYSGGADTQYF
TRBV29-1	NA	TRBJ2-1	TGCAGCGTCGGTGCGTGGGAAAACAATGAGCAGTTCTTC	CSVGAWENNEQFF
TRBV12-3/TRBV12-4	NA	TRBJ1-1	TGTGCCAGCAGTTTTAGGGGGAGCCCGGAAGCTTTCTTT	CASSFRGSPEAFF
TRBV12-3/TRBV12-4	NA	TRBJ1-1	TGTGCCAGCAGCTTCGACAGGAGCACTGAAGCTTTCTTT	CASSFDRSTEAFF